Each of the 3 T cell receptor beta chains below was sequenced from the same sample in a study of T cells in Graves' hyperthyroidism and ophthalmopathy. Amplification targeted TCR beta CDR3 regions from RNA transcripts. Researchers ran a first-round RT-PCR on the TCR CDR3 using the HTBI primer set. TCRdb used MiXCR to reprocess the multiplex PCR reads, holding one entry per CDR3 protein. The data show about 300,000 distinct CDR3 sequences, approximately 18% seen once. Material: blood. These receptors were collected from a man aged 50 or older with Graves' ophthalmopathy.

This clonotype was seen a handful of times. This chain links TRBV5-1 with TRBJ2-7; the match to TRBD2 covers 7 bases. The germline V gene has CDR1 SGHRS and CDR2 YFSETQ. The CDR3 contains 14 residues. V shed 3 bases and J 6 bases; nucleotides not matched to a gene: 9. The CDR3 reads CASSSPGGRAEQYF. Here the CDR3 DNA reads TGCGCCAGCAGCTCCCCGGGCGGGAGAGCCGAGCAGTACTTC.

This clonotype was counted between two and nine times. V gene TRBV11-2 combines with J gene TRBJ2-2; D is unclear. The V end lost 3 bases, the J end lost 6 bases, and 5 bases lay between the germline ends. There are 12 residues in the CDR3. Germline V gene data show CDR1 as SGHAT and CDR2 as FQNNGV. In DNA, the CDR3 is TGTGCCAGCAGCTTTGGCCCCGGGGAGCTGTTTTTT. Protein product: CASSFGPGELFF.

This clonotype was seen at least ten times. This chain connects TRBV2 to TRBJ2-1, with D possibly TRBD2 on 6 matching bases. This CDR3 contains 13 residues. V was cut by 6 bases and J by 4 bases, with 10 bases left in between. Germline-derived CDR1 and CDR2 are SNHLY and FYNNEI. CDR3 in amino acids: CASSKEGYNEQFF. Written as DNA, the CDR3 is TGTGCCAGCAGCAAGGAGGGGTACAATGAGCAGTTCTTC. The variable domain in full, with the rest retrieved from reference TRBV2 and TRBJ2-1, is EPEVTQTPSHQVTQMGQEVILRCVPISNHLYFYWYRQILGQKVEFLVSFYNNEISEKSEIFDDQFSVERPDGSNFTLKIRSTKLEDSAMYFCASSKEGYNEQFFGPGTRLTVL.